This TCR beta chain was observed in a study of OX40 agonist ivuxolimab in advanced cancers. The CDR3 has 19 amino acids. Unmatched junction bases numbered 10, after V lost 1 base and J lost 0 bases. Germline loops: CDR1 SGDLS, CDR2 YYNGEE. Method: immunoSEQ multiplex PCR; TCRdb's copy keeps in-frame clones and lacks some. The repertoire holds some 39,000 clones, with 75% to 90% as singletons. The sequence was obtained from an adult with an advanced solid tumor such as melanoma, head and neck, liver or kidney cancer. This chain links TRBV9 with TRBJ2-1; the match to TRBD2 covers 10 bases. The material was CD4+ or CD8+ T cells sorted from blood, obtained in a trial of the OX40 agonist ivuxolimab. The CDR3 region is CASSVLGTSAYRSYNEQFF. The CDR3 bases are TGTGCCAGCAGCGTATTAGGGACTAGCGCTTACCGCTCCTACAATGAGCAGTTCTTC.